This T cell receptor beta chain emerged from a study of identical twins. Study results and limitations: Beta out-of-frame twin sharing showed a weaker excess.

TCRdb recomputed calls from the 5' RACE reads with MiXCR, one row per CDR3 protein. In the table there are hundreds of thousands of distinct CDR3 sequences, about 20% of which are singletons. About this clonotype: Its antigen is as yet unknown.

The CDR3 is made up of 15 amino acids. Between the trimmed V and J ends, which lost 1 base and 5 bases, there was a span of 12 bases. The germline V gene encodes CDR1 SGHRS and CDR2 YFSETQ. These sequences were also reported in another study, on T cells expressing NK-cell markers. That work adds: Serological testing identified seven of the eight sequenced donors as HCMV-seropositive and one as seronegative. Several of the experiments relied on an anti-gamma-delta TCR antibody so that only alpha-beta TCR T cells were sorted.

Source material: PBMCs. The clonotype comes from a young woman in good health. The chain recombines TRBV5-1 with TRBJ2-2; D gene ambiguous. CDR3 in DNA: TGCGCCAGCAGCTTGAGCCCCCTTCAGACCGGGGAGCTGTTTTTT. Translation: CASSLSPLQTGELFF.